Below are 32 T cell receptor beta chains sequenced from a single sample in a study of identifying expanded T cells in peripheral blood. TCRdb's copy holds only in-frame clones and misses some; the assay was immunoSEQ multiplex PCR. The profile covers about 97,000 clones, with approximately 88% appearing a single time and over 12% taken by the ten largest. Sample: blood. The receptors here all came from a person between 18 and 75 years old in good health.

This clone has just one count. The gene calls are TRBV25-1 and TRBJ2-3; D ambiguous. The CDR3 length is 12 residues. CDR1 MGHDK and CDR2 SYGVNS come from the germline V gene. V was clipped by 6 bases and J by 2 bases, with 6 bases between them. As DNA, the CDR3 is TGTGCCAGCAGGGGCGACACAGATACGCAGTATTTT. It codes for CASRGDTDTQYF.

This rearrangement joins TRBV2 to TRBJ2-7; D gene unclear. Trimming cost V 6 bases and J 5 bases, with 14 bases left between them. Germline V gives CDR1 SNHLY, CDR2 FYNNEI. CDR3 length: 13 amino acids. Here the CDR3 reads CASSLVRVHEQYF. CDR3 nucleotide sequence: TGTGCCAGCAGCTTGGTTCGGGTCCACGAGCAGTACTTC. Looking up the rest from reference TRBV2 and TRBJ2-7 gives the full variable domain: EPEVTQTPSHQVTQMGQEVILRCVPISNHLYFYWYRQILGQKVEFLVSFYNNEISEKSEIFDDQFSVERPDGSNFTLKIRSTKLEDSAMYFCASSLVRVHEQYFGPGTRLTVT.

V usage is TRBV15 and J usage is TRBJ1-1; unclear D gene. In germline, CDR1 is LNHNV, CDR2 YYDKDF (reference sequence). The CDR3 has 13 amino acids. Deletions cut 0 bases from V and 11 bases from J, with 13 bases between. The CDR3 DNA sequence: TGTGCCACCAGCAGAGAAGTGGGTAGGGCGGCTTTCTTT. Protein sequence: CATSREVGRAAFF.

The chain is built from TRBV5-8 and TRBJ2-3; D unresolved. The CDR3 covers 12 residues. Germline assignment: CDR1 SGHTS and CDR2 YDEGEE. The V end was cut by 1 base, the J end by 9 bases, with 9 bases between. In DNA form, the CDR3 reads TGTGCCAGCAGCTTGTCGCGTCACACGCAGTATTTT. Translating gives CASSLSRHTQYF.

This chain links TRBV2 with TRBJ1-4; D unresolved. The CDR3 extends over 12 amino acids. Germline V gives CDR1 SNHLY, CDR2 FYNNEI. Trimming stripped 5 bases from V and 5 bases from J, with 6 bases between. The chain's CDR3 is CASSLRNEKLFF. The DNA of the CDR3 is TGTGCCAGCAGTCTCAGGAATGAAAAACTGTTTTTT.

V gene TRBV5-1 combines with J gene TRBJ2-3; D is undetermined. Between the trimmed V and J ends, which lost 4 bases and 4 bases, there was a span of 7 bases. Looked up from germline, CDR1 is SGHRS and CDR2 is YFSETQ. The CDR3 runs to 12 residues. DNA for the CDR3: TGCGCCAGCAGCCTGGCGGCAGATACGCAGTATTTT. Amino acid sequence: CASSLAADTQYF.

The chain links TRBV5-1 to TRBJ2-2, with a possible D match to TRBD2 (5 bases). V dropped 2 bases and J dropped 10 bases, with 12 bases sitting between them. Germline V gene sequence: CDR1 SGHRS, CDR2 YFSETQ. This CDR3 is 13 amino acids long. The CDR3 here is CASSFWVGEELFF. The CDR3 DNA reads as TGCGCCAGCAGCTTCTGGGTCGGGGAGGAGCTGTTTTTT.

This chain connects TRBV28 to TRBJ2-3, with 7 nucleotides matching TRBD1. Per germline, CDR1 MDHEN and CDR2 SYDVKM. The CDR3 is made up of 16 amino acids. J gave up 4 bases and V 6 bases, and 13 bases lay outside the gene matches. In nucleotides, the CDR3 is TGTGCCAGCAGGATCCAGGGGAGACAGGGCTCAGATACGCAGTATTTT. The encoded protein is CASRIQGRQGSDTQYF.

The genes are TRBV27 and TRBJ1-4; D call uncertain. Looked up from germline, CDR1 is MNHEY and CDR2 is SMNVEV (reference sequence). V lost 10 bases and J 8 bases, leaving 11 bases between the germline ends. This CDR3 region has 11 residues. The CDR3, as DNA: TGTGCCACCTTATCGCGGGAAAAACTGTTTTTT. Translation gives CATLSREKLFF.

V usage is TRBV7-9 and J usage is TRBJ1-2; TRBD1 is a possible D gene (5 bases). CDR1 SEHNR and CDR2 FQNEAQ come from the germline V gene (reference sequence). Trimming pared 1 base from V and 5 bases from J, leaving 14 bases between. CDR3 length: 15 amino acids. DNA for the CDR3: TGTGCCAGCAGCTTAGGCCTAGCCCCAGGGTATGGCTACACCTTC. Protein: CASSLGLAPGYGYTF.

This clone was observed a few times. This chain connects TRBV7-2 to TRBJ2-7; 7 bases match TRBD1. The CDR3 contains 14 residues. V lost 4 bases and J lost 5; bases outside the gene matches: 8. Germline CDR1 reads SGHTA; CDR2 reads FQGNSA. The CDR3 coding sequence is TGTGCCAGCAGCTCCGGACAGGTTTTCCACGAGCAGTACTTC. Translation gives CASSSGQVFHEQYF.

V is TRBV6-5 and J is TRBJ1-3, with unresolved D. CDR1 and CDR2 from the germline V gene are MNHEY and SVGAGI. Trimming stripped 0 bases from V and 4 bases from J, with 4 bases between. The CDR3 covers 13 residues. The chain's CDR3 is CASSYSRGNTIYF. The DNA for the CDR3 is TGTGCCAGCAGTTACTCTAGGGGAAACACCATATATTTT.

V gene TRBV5-1 combines with J gene TRBJ2-1, with 9 bases lining up with TRBD2. Per the germline V gene, CDR1 is SGHRS and CDR2 is YFSETQ. The length of the CDR3 is 15 residues. J gave up 9 bases and V 0 bases, and 7 bases lay outside the gene matches. The chain's CDR3 is CASSLASGRSGEQFF. For the CDR3, the DNA is TGCGCCAGCAGCTTGGCAAGCGGGAGGTCTGGTGAGCAGTTCTTC.

The gene calls are TRBV19 and TRBJ2-3; D remains ambiguous. CDR1 and CDR2 (germline): LNHDA, SQIVND (reference sequence). The CDR3 consists of 13 residues. Trimming removed 7 bases from V and 3 bases from J, with 11 bases in between. The CDR3 DNA sequence: TGTGCCAGTACGCAGTTAGGGACAGATACGCAGTATTTT. Its protein product is CASTQLGTDTQYF.

CDR3: CASGRGRETQYF. In nucleotides, the CDR3 is TGTGCTAGTGGCCGCGGGCGGGAGACCCAGTACTTC. The chain has TRBV12-5 and TRBJ2-5, with a weak D call TRBD2 (5 bases). Germline-derived CDR1 and CDR2 are LGHNT and FRNRAP. The CDR3 runs to 12 residues. Trimming left V 6 bases short and J 5 bases short, with 10 bases between.

This sequence joins TRBV7-8 and TRBJ2-5, with TRBD2 matching 9 bases. Germline V gene sequence: CDR1 SGHVS, CDR2 FQNEAQ. J gave up 0 bases and V 5 bases, and 13 bases lay outside the gene matches. The CDR3 covers 18 residues. CDR3 DNA sequence: TGTGCCAGCAGCCATGACAGTAGGAGCGGGAGGTACCAAGAGACCCAGTACTTC. Translation: CASSHDSRSGRYQETQYF.

The chain couples TRBV11-2 to TRBJ1-3; D possibly corresponds to TRBD1 (5 bases). CDR3 length: 13 amino acids. V lost 4 bases to trimming and J lost 2 bases, with 6 bases between them. CDR1 and CDR2 (germline): SGHAT, FQNNGV. The CDR3 DNA reads TGTGCCAGCAGCTCGGGACCTGGAAACACCATATATTTT. The encoded protein is CASSSGPGNTIYF.

The J gene is TRBJ2-7, the V gene TRBV6-6; 10 nucleotides match TRBD2. The CDR3 spans 13 residues. CDR1 is MNHNY and CDR2 is SVGAGI in the germline V gene (reference sequence). Trimming cost V 8 bases and J 3 bases; bases outside gene matches: 4. The DNA of the CDR3 is TGTGCCAGCGCAACTAGCGGGGTCTACGAGCAGTACTTC. It specifies CASATSGVYEQYF.

This clone was picked up one time. CDR3 nucleotides: TGTGCCAGCAGTGATGGCAGCAACTATGGCTACACCTTC. This gives the protein CASSDGSNYGYTF. This rearrangement joins TRBV2 to TRBJ1-2; D remains ambiguous. Germline lookup yields CDR1 SNHLY and CDR2 FYNNEI. This CDR3 contains 13 residues. V lost 3 bases and J 2 bases, leaving 7 bases between the germline ends.

The chain couples TRBV25-1 to TRBJ2-5, with 9 bases aligning to TRBD2. V was clipped by 5 bases and J by 2 bases; unmatched bases: 3. The CDR3 runs 14 residues. Per germline, CDR1 MGHDK and CDR2 SYGVNS. CDR3 residues: CASSLAGTQETQYF. The DNA for the CDR3 is TGTGCCAGCAGTCTAGCGGGAACTCAAGAGACCCAGTACTTC.

This chain joins TRBV6-1 and TRBJ2-7, with a possible D match to TRBD1 (6 bases). The CDR3 has 15 residues. The V and J ends lost 4 bases and 3 bases respectively, with 16 bases between them. Germline V gene sequence: CDR1 MNHNS, CDR2 SASEGT. As DNA, the CDR3 is TGTGCCAGCAGTGCAGCAGGGGTTCTGGACTACGAGCAGTACTTC. Residues: CASSAAGVLDYEQYF.

V and J are TRBV11-2 and TRBJ2-2, with 12 bases that match TRBD2. Trimming at V came to 2 bases and at J to 4 bases, leaving 5 bases not matched to a gene. Germline V gives CDR1 SGHAT, CDR2 FQNNGV. This CDR3 comprises 17 residues. This CDR3 is CASSLRGLAGLTGELFF. CDR3 in DNA: TGTGCCAGCAGCTTAAGGGGACTAGCGGGCCTCACCGGGGAGCTGTTTTTT.

The V call is TRBV2, the J call TRBJ2-1; 7 bases are a match to TRBD2. V dropped 6 bases and J dropped 16; count of bases not matched to a gene: 18. The CDR3 sequence is 14 residues long. Germline V CDR1 and CDR2: SNHLY, FYNNEI. The CDR3 coding sequence is TGTGCCAGCAGGTCCGGGAGCGGGACTACCGAGGTCTTCTTC. Amino acid sequence: CASRSGSGTTEVFF.

This chain connects TRBV19 to TRBJ2-7; D gene uncertain. The CDR3 is made up of 15 amino acids. Trimming shortened V by 5 bases and J by 0 bases, and 14 bases separated the two germline ends. Looked up from germline, CDR1 is LNHDA and CDR2 is SQIVND (reference sequence). The CDR3 DNA reads TGTGCCAGTAGTTTGGATAATCCCAGCTCCTACGAGCAGTACTTC. Translation gives CASSLDNPSSYEQYF. The variable domain in full, with the rest retrieved from reference TRBV19 and TRBJ2-7, is DGGITQSPKYLFRKEGQNVTLSCEQNLNHDAMYWYRQDPGQGLRLIYYSQIVNDFQKGDIAEGYSVSREKKESFPLTVTSAQKNPTAFYLCASSLDNPSSYEQYFGPGTRLTVT.

Here the CDR3 reads CASSTPGTGDQYGYTF. In DNA form, the CDR3 reads TGTGCCAGTAGTACCCCCGGGACAGGGGACCAGTATGGCTACACCTTC. The chain is built from TRBV19 and TRBJ1-2; 10 nucleotides align to TRBD1. Germline trimming cut 4 bases from V and 5 bases from J; bases unmatched to any gene: 10. CDR1 is LNHDA, CDR2 SQIVND, per germline (reference sequence). The CDR3 length is 16 residues.

CDR3 sequence reads: CASSSFYEQFF. CDR3 nucleotide sequence: TGCGCCAGCAGCTCCTTCTATGAGCAGTTCTTC. This chain links TRBV5-1 with TRBJ2-1; no reliable D call. The germline V gene has CDR1 SGHRS and CDR2 YFSETQ. This CDR3 has 11 residues. V lost 3 bases and J 8 bases, leaving 6 bases between the germline ends.

J is TRBJ1-3 and V is TRBV5-4, with D uncertain. This CDR3 contains 13 residues. The germline V and J ends were trimmed by 1 base and 2 bases, with 4 bases remaining between them. Germline CDR1 SGHNT, CDR2 YYREEE (reference sequence). CDR3 loop: CASSLRPGNTIYF. The CDR3 DNA sequence: TGTGCCAGCAGCTTGCGTCCTGGAAACACCATATATTTT. The complete variable domain, with remaining parts taken from reference TRBV5-4 and TRBJ1-3, reads ETGVTQSPTHLIKTRGQQVTLRCSSQSGHNTVSWYQQALGQGPQFIFQYYREEENGRGNFPPRFSGLQFPNYSSELNVNALELDDSALYLCASSLRPGNTIYFGEGSWLTVV.

The gene calls are TRBV4-1 and TRBJ2-1, with D perhaps being TRBD1 or TRBD2 (6 bases each). The CDR3 consists of 16 residues. Trimming pared 3 bases from V and 4 bases from J, leaving 16 bases between. Germline loops: CDR1 MGHRA, CDR2 YSYEKL. CDR3 DNA sequence: TGCGCCAGCAGCCACCTCACAGGGAGGCAGTACAATGAGCAGTTCTTC. It translates to CASSHLTGRQYNEQFF.

The CDR3 DNA sequence: TGTGCCAGCAGCTTAGCCAGGGGGGGGTACGAGCAGTACTTC. Translated, it gives CASSLARGGYEQYF. The rearrangement joins TRBV13 to TRBJ2-7; D is possibly TRBD1 or TRBD2 (7 bases each). V was clipped by 1 base and J by 4 bases, with 11 bases between them. The CDR3 loop spans 14 amino acids. In germline, CDR1 is PRHDT, CDR2 FYEKMQ (reference sequence).

This clone was counted a few times. The rearrangement uses TRBV19 and TRBJ2-2, with D maybe TRBD1 (5 bases). CDR3 length: 15 amino acids. The ends were cut back, 4 bases at V and 6 bases at J, with 15 bases in the middle. The germline gives CDR1 LNHDA, CDR2 SQIVND (reference sequence). The CDR3 coding sequence is TGTGCCAGTAGTAGCGGACATTGGGCCTCCGGGGAGCTGTTTTTT. Translated, it gives CASSSGHWASGELFF.

The chain uses TRBV5-1 and TRBJ2-3; 11 nucleotides align to TRBD2. CDR1 is SGHRS, CDR2 YFSETQ, per germline. J lost 5 bases, V lost 0 bases, and 5 bases had no gene match. The CDR3 sequence is 16 residues long. CDR3 sequence: CASSLAGLAGGDTQYF. The CDR3 DNA reads as TGCGCCAGCAGCTTGGCCGGGCTAGCGGGGGGAGATACGCAGTATTTT.

V gene TRBV5-1 combines with J gene TRBJ2-3; D is perhaps TRBD2 (5 bases). Germline V gene lookup returns CDR1 SGHRS and CDR2 YFSETQ. CDR3 length equals 15 residues. The V gene lost 4 bases and the J gene lost 2 bases, with 14 bases spanning the gap. CDR3 residues: CASSRLDGDTDTQYF. The CDR3 DNA reads TGCGCCAGCAGCCGCCTGGACGGGGACACAGATACGCAGTATTTT.